This T cell receptor beta chain was documented in a study of blood T cell repertoires in COVID-19. Study details: Both acute and convalescent COVID-19 samples were obtained from the United States, Italy and Spain. T cells, B-cell-depleted T cells, or PBMCs supplied cDNA or gDNA.

The CDR3 spans 13 residues. V gave up 6 bases and J gave up 9 bases; unmatched junction bases: 4. Clones were read by immunoSEQ multiplex PCR, and TCRdb kept only the in-frame ones, dropping some. The repertoire holds around 300,000 clones, with roughly 88% as singletons. The Seattle patients joined while their infection was active and were tracked longitudinally afterward. Material: peripheral blood. The V call is TRBV12-3 or TRBV12-4, the J call TRBJ2-1; 11 nucleotides line up with TRBD2. This receptor was identified in a woman aged 30 to 39 with COVID-19, enrolled during active disease. The CDR3 is CASRTSGVSEQFF. The CDR3 coding sequence is TGTGCCAGCAGGACTAGCGGGGTGAGTGAGCAGTTCTTC.